One TCR beta chain is described in this entry. The antigen is undetermined. This entry is derived from a study of OX40 agonist ivuxolimab in advanced cancers. The V gene end was trimmed by 5 bases and the J gene end by 4 bases; junction bases not matched to a gene: 7. The germline gives CDR1 SGHAT, CDR2 FQNNGV. The CDR3 has 15 residues. Produced via immunoSEQ multiplex PCR; TCRdb's table is partial and in-frame only. Among about 79,000 clones, roughly 88% were seen once, and the ten largest hold 3% to 4.5%. Study-wide points: In the 0.1 to 3.0 mg/kg range, CD4+ and CD8+ blood T cells had expanded clonally by week 6.

The sample here was CD4+ or CD8+ T cells sorted from blood, taken in a trial of the OX40 agonist ivuxolimab. The chain recombines TRBV11-2 with TRBJ1-5; TRBD1 matches at 8 bases. This clonotype was obtained from an adult with an advanced solid tumor such as melanoma, head and neck, liver or kidney cancer. CDR3 nucleotide sequence: TGTGCCAGCAGCCCAGGTACAGGGGGGAATCAGCCCCAGCATTTT. Translating gives CASSPGTGGNQPQHF.